Below, 11 T cell receptor beta chains from the same sample are listed, as sequenced in a study of blood T cell repertoires in COVID-19. Here immunoSEQ multiplex PCR was the method, and the copy in TCRdb shows in-frame clones only, minus some. Found here are around 100,000 clones, under 80% of them singletons; the top ten hold less than 25%. Input material: peripheral blood. The receptors here all came from a man between 70 and 80 years old with active or convalescent COVID-19.

The CDR3 region is CASRRQGVVYNEQFF. As DNA, the CDR3 is TGTGCCAGCAGAAGACAGGGGGTGGTTTACAATGAGCAGTTCTTC. The gene calls are TRBV6-5 and TRBJ2-1; 9 bases are a match to TRBD1. The CDR3 length is 15 residues. V was clipped by 6 bases and J by 4 bases; unmatched bases: 7. The germline V gene encodes CDR1 MNHEY and CDR2 SVGAGI.

V usage is TRBV6-5 and J usage is TRBJ2-1; TRBD2 matches 12 bases. The trim removed 6 bases at V and 3 bases at J, leaving 3 bases unmatched. Germline values: CDR1 MNHEY, CDR2 SVGAGI. The CDR3 is 15 amino acids. The CDR3 region has the DNA TGTGCCAGCAGGACTAGCGGGGGTATCTACAATGAGCAGTTCTTC. Its protein product is CASRTSGGIYNEQFF.

To note about this clone: One end of the junction varies from germline; a read error may be responsible. This chain links TRBV7-7 with TRBJ2-2; 9 nucleotides line up with TRBD1. CDR1 is SSHAT and CDR2 is FNYEAQ in the germline V gene (reference sequence). The length of the CDR3 is 14 residues. CDR3 DNA: TGTGCTAGCAGCAACGCCGGGACAGGGCGGGAGCTGTTTTTT. Its translation: CASSNAGTGRELFF.

This chain joins TRBV5-1 and TRBJ1-1, with 7 bases identical to TRBD1. With V trimmed by 4 bases and J by 5 bases, 11 bases remained unmatched. CDR3 length: 15 amino acids. Per germline, CDR1 SGHRS and CDR2 YFSETQ. CDR3 nucleotide sequence: TGCGCCAGCAGCCCCTCGACAGGGATCGGGACTGAAGCTTTCTTT. Translating it yields CASSPSTGIGTEAFF.

The rearrangement joins TRBV21-1 to TRBJ2-2; the D call of TRBD2 is as the table states it, not checked on the DNA. TRBV21-1 is a known pseudogene. The CDR3 runs to 18 residues. The CDR3, as DNA: TGTGCCAGCAGCAAATGGGGTGCGGGAGGGCCTTACACCGGGGAGCTGTTTTTT. Residues: CASSKWGAGGPYTGELFF.

The rearrangement joins TRBV5-4 to TRBJ2-1, with 13 bases lining up with TRBD2. J gave up 7 bases and V 4 bases, and 5 bases lay outside the gene matches. From germline, CDR1 is SGHNT and CDR2 YYREEE (reference sequence). The CDR3 is 15 amino acids. The CDR3 nucleotides are TGTGCCAGCAGCCGGACTAGCGGGAGAGGAAATGAGCAGTTCTTC. It encodes CASSRTSGRGNEQFF. Variable domain in full (rest from reference TRBV5-4 and TRBJ2-1): ETGVTQSPTHLIKTRGQQVTLRCSSQSGHNTVSWYQQALGQGPQFIFQYYREEENGRGNFPPRFSGLQFPNYSSELNVNALELDDSALYLCASSRTSGRGNEQFFGPGTRLTVL.

The gene calls are TRBV5-1 and TRBJ1-2; 8 bases match TRBD1. Unmatched junction bases numbered 13, after V lost 1 base and J lost 8 bases. Germline CDR1 reads SGHRS; CDR2 reads YFSETQ. The CDR3 runs 16 residues. The CDR3 region has the DNA TGCGCCAGCAGCTTGAGTCAGGGGGCCTTGGGAAGGGGCTACACCTTC. This sequence encodes CASSLSQGALGRGYTF.

The V gene is TRBV28, the J gene TRBJ2-1; the match to TRBD2 covers 9 bases. The CDR3 extends over 12 amino acids. The germline V gene has CDR1 MDHEN and CDR2 SYDVKM. V trimming: 5 bases; J trimming: 7 bases; junction bases outside the gene matches: 0. The CDR3 DNA sequence: TGTGCCAGCAGTACTAGCGGGAATGAGCAGTTCTTC. It translates to CASSTSGNEQFF.

In DNA, the CDR3 is TGTGCCTGGAGTGGAGGCAGTGCTAACTATGGCTACACCTTC. Translation gives CAWSGGSANYGYTF. The chain recombines TRBV30 with TRBJ1-2; no clear D. Germline V lookup: CDR1 GTSNPN, CDR2 SVGIG (reference sequence). V was clipped by 1 base and J by 0 bases, with 9 bases between them. The CDR3 length is 14 residues. The whole variable domain, remainder taken from reference TRBV30 and TRBJ1-2, is SQTIHQWPATLVQPVGSPLSLECTVEGTSNPNLYWYRQAAGRGLQLLFYSVGIGQISSEVPQNLSASRPQDRQFILSSKKLLLSDSGFYLCAWSGGSANYGYTFGSGTRLTVV.

V is TRBV4-1 and J is TRBJ2-1, with D unclear. Germline CDR1 reads MGHRA; CDR2 reads YSYEKL. CDR3 length: 14 residues. V was trimmed by 4 bases and J by 5 bases, leaving 12 bases between them. In nucleotides, the CDR3 is TGCGCCAGCAGCCTGCAAATAGGAGACAATGAGCAGTTCTTC. Translating gives CASSLQIGDNEQFF.

V usage is TRBV30 and J usage is TRBJ2-1; 8 bases are shared with TRBD2. Trimming took 2 bases from V and 4 from J; bases not matched to a gene: 10. The CDR3 consists of 16 residues. Per the germline V gene, CDR1 is GTSNPN and CDR2 is SVGIG (reference sequence). The CDR3 DNA follows: TGTGCCTGGAGTCCCCTTGGAGCGGGAGTATACAATGAGCAGTTCTTC. Protein product: CAWSPLGAGVYNEQFF.